This T cell receptor beta chain was sequenced in a study of molecular identifiers for immune sequencing clone quantification. TCRdb reanalysed the PCR reads using MiXCR and keeps one entry per CDR3 protein. The sample holds about 640,000 distinct CDR3 sequences, around 20% seen once. The V and J ends lost 5 bases and 4 bases respectively, with 12 bases between them. This CDR3 contains 13 residues. CDR1 MNHEY and CDR2 SMNVEV come from the germline V gene (reference sequence). This clonotype was seen a few times. V gene TRBV27 combines with J gene TRBJ2-7; possible D gene TRBD2, 6 bases. The sequence was collected from a human donor in good health. Some libraries in this study had Jurkat cell RNA spiked in. The sequenced sample was naive CD8+ T cells from blood, with Jurkat cell RNA spiked in. Indicated subset: FACS-sorted CD8+CD4-CCR7+CD45RA+ naive T cells. The CDR3 bases are TGTGCCAGCAGTCTGGGAGGCTTTTACGAGCAGTACTTC. It codes for CASSLGGFYEQYF.